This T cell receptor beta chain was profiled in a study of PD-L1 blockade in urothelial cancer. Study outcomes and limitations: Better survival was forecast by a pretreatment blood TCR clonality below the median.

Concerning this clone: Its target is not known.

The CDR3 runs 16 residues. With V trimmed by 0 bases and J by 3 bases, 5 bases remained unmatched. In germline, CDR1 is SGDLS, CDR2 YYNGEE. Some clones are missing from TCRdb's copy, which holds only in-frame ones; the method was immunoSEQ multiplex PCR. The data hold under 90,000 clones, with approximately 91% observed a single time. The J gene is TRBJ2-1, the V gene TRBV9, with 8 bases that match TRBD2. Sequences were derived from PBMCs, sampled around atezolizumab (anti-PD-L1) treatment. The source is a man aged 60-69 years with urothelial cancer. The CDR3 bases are TGTGCCAGCAGCGTAGGGCACGGGGGGGACTACAATGAGCAGTTCTTC. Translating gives CASSVGHGGDYNEQFF.